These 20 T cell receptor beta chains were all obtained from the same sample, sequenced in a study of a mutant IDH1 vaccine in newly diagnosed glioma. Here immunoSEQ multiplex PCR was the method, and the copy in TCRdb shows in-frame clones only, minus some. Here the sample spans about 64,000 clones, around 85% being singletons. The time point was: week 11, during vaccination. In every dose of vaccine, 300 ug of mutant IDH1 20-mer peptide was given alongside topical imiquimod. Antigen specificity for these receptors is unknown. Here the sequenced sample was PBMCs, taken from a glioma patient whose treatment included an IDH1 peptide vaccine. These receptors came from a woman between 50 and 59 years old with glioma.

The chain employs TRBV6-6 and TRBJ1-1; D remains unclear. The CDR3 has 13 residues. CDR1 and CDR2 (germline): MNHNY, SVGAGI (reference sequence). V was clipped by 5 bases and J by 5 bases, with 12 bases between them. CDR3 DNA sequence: TGTGCCAGCAGTACGGGCTATGGTACTGAAGCTTTCTTT. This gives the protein CASSTGYGTEAFF.

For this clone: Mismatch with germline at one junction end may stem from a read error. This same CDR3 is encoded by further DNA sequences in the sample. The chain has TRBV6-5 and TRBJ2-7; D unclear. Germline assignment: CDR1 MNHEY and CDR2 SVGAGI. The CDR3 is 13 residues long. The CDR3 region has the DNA TGTGCCAGCAGTTACTCGGGTCAAAGAGAACCCTATTTC. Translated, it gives CASSYSGQREPYF.

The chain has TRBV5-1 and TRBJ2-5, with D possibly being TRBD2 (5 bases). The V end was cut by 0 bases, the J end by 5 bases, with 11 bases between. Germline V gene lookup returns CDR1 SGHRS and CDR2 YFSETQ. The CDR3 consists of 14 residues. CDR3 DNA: TGCGCCAGCAGCTTGGTATCGGAGCGGGAGACCCAGTACTTC. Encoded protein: CASSLVSERETQYF.

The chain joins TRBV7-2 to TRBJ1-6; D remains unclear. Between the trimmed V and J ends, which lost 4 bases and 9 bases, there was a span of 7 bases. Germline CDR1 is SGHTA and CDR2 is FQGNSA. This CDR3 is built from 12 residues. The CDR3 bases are TGTGCCAGCAGCTCGAAGGGTTCACCCCTCCACTTT. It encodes CASSSKGSPLHF.

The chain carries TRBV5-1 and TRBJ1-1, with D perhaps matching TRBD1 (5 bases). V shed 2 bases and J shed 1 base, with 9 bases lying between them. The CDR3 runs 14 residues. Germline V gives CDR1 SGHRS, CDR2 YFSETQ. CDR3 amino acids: CASSFGTANTEAFF. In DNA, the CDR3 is TGCGCCAGCAGCTTCGGGACGGCGAACACTGAAGCTTTCTTT.

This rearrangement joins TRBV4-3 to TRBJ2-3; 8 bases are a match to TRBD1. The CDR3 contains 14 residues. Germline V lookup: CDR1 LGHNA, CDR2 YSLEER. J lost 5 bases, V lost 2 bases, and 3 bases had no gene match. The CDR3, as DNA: TGCGCCAGCAGCCAATCGGACAGGGAAGATACGCAGTATTTT. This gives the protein CASSQSDREDTQYF.

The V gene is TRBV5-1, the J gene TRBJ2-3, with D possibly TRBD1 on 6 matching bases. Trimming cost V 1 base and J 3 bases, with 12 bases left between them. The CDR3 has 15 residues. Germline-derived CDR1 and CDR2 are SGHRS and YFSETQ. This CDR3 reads CASSLQGQGTDTQYF. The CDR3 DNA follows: TGCGCCAGCAGCTTGCAGGGGCAAGGGACAGATACGCAGTATTTT. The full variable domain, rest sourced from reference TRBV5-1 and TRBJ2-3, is KAGVTQTPRYLIKTRGQQVTLSCSPISGHRSVSWYQQTPGQGLQFLFEYFSETQRNKGNFPGRFSGRQFSNSRSEMNVSTLELGDSALYLCASSLQGQGTDTQYFGPGTRLTVL.

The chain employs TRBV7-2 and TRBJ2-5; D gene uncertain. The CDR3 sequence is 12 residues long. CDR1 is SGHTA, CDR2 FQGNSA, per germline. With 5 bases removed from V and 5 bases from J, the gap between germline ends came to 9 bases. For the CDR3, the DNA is TGTGCCAGCAGCCCCCTTGCGGAGACCCAGTACTTC. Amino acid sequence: CASSPLAETQYF.

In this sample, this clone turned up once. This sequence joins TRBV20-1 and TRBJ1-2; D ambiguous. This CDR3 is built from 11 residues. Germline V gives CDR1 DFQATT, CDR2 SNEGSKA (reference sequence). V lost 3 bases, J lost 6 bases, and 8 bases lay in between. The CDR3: CSASEGNGYTF. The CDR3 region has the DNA TGCAGTGCTAGTGAGGGAAATGGCTACACCTTC.

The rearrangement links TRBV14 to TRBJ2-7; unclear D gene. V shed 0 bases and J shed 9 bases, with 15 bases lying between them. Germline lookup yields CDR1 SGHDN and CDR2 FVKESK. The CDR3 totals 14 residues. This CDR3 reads CASSQEPPPLGQYF. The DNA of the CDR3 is TGTGCCAGCAGCCAAGAACCCCCTCCCCTGGGGCAGTACTTC.

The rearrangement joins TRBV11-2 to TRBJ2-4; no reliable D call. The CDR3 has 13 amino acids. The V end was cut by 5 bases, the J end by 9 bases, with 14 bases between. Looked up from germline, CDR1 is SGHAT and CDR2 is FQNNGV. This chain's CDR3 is CASSLDWGGIQYF. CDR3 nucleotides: TGTGCCAGCAGCCTCGACTGGGGTGGCATTCAGTACTTC.

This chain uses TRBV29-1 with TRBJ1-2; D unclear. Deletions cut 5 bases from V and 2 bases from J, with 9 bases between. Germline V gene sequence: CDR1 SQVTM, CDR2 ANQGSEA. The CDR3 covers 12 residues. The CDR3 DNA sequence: TGCAGCGTTCAAACAGAGAACTATGGCTACACCTTC. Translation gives CSVQTENYGYTF.

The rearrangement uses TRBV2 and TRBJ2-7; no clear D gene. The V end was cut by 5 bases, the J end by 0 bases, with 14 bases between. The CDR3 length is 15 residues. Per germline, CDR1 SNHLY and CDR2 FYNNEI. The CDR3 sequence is CASSTNGASSYEQYF. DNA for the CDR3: TGTGCCAGCAGTACTAACGGTGCTAGCTCCTACGAGCAGTACTTC.

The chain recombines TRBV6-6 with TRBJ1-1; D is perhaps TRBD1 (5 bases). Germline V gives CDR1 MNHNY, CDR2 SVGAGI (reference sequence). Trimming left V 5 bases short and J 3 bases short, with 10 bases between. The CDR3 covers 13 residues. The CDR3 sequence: CASSTRADTEAFF. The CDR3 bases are TGTGCCAGCAGTACCAGGGCCGACACTGAAGCTTTCTTT.

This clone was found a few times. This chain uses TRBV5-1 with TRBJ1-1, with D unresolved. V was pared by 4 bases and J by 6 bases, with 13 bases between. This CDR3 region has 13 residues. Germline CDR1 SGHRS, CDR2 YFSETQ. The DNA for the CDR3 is TGCGCCAGCAGCCCCGAAGGGTCCTCTGAAGCTTTCTTT. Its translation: CASSPEGSSEAFF.

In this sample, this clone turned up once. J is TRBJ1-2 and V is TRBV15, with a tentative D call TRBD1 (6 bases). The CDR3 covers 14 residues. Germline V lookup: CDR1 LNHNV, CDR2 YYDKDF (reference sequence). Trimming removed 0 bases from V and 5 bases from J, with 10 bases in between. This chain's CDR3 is CATSREGAFYGYTF. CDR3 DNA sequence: TGTGCCACCAGCAGAGAGGGGGCTTTTTATGGCTACACCTTC. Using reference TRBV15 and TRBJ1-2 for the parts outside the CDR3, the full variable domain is DAMVIQNPRYQVTQFGKPVTLSCSQTLNHNVMYWYQQKSSQAPKLLFHYYDKDFNNEADTPDNFQSRRPNTSFCFLDIRSPGLGDTAMYLCATSREGAFYGYTFGSGTRLTVV.

CDR3 in DNA: TGTGCCAGCAGCGAGGGGCAGGGGAGAATTTCTGGGGCCAACGTCCTGACTTTC. Its translation: CASSEGQGRISGANVLTF. The chain joins TRBV9 to TRBJ2-6, with D maybe TRBD1 (6 bases). CDR3 length equals 18 residues. CDR1 and CDR2 from the germline V gene are SGDLS and YYNGEE. The germline V and J ends were trimmed by 3 bases and 1 base, with 17 bases remaining between them. Together with reference TRBV9 and TRBJ2-6, the CDR3 gives the full variable domain: DSGVTQTPKHLITATGQRVTLRCSPRSGDLSVYWYQQSLDQGLQFLIQYYNGEERAKGNILERFSAQQFPDLHSELNLSSLELGDSALYFCASSEGQGRISGANVLTFGAGSRLTVL.

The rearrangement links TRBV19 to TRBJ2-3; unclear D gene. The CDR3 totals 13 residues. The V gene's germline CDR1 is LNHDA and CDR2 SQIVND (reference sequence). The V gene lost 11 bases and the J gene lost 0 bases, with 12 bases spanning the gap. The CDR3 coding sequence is TGTGCCGTTGGGCACCCGAGCACAGATACGCAGTATTTT. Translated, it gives CAVGHPSTDTQYF.

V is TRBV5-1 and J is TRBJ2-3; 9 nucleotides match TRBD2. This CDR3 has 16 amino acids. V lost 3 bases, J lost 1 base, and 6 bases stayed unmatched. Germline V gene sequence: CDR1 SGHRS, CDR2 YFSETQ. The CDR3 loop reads CASSSRRGGGTDTQYF. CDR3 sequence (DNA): TGCGCCAGCAGCTCTCGGCGCGGGGGGGGCACAGATACGCAGTATTTT.

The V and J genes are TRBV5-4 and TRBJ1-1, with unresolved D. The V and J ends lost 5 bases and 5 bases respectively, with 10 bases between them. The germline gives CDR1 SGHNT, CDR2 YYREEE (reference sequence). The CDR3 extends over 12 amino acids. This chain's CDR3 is CASSSAGTEAFF. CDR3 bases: TGTGCCAGCAGTTCGGCCGGGACTGAAGCTTTCTTT.